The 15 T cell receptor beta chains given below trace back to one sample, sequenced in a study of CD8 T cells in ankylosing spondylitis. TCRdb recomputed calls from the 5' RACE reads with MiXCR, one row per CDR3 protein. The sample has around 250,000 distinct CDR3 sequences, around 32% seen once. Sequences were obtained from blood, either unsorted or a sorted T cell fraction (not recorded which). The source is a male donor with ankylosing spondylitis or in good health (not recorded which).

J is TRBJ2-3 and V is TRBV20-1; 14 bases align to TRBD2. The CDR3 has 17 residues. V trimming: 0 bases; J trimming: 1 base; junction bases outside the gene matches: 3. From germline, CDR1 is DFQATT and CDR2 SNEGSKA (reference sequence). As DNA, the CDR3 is TGCAGTGCTAGAGACTGGGGACTAGCGGGGGGCACAGATACGCAGTATTTT. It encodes CSARDWGLAGGTDTQYF.

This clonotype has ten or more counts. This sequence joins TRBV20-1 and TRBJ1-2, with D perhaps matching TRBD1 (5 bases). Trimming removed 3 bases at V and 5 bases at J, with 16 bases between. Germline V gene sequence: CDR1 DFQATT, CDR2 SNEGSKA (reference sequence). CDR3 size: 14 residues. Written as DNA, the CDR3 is TGCAGTGCTAGGAACGACCCCAGGGCTTATGGCTACACCTTC. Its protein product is CSARNDPRAYGYTF.

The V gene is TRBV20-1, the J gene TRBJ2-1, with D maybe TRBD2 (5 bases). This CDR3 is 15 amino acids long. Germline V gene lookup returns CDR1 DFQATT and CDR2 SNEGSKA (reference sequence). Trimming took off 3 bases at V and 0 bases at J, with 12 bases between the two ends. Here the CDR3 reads CSARLARSSYNEQFF. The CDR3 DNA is TGCAGTGCTAGGCTAGCCCGAAGCTCCTACAATGAGCAGTTCTTC.

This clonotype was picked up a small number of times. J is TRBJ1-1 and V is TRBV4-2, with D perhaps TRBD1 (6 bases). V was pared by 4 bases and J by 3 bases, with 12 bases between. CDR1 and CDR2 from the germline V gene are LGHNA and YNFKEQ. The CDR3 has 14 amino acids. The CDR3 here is CASSLTGTDTEAFF. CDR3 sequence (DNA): TGTGCCAGCAGCCTTACAGGGACTGACACTGAAGCTTTCTTT.

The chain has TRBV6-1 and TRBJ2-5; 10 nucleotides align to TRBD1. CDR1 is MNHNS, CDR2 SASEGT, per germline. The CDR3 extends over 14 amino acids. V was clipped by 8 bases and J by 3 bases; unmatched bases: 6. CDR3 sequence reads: CASRQGAREETQYF. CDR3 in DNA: TGTGCCAGCCGACAGGGGGCGAGGGAAGAGACCCAGTACTTC.

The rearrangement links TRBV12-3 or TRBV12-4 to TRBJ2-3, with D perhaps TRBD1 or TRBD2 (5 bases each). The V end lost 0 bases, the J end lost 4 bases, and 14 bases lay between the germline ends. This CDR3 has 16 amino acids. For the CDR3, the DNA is TGTGCCAGCAGTTTAGCTCCTAGCTGGGGCGCAGATACGCAGTATTTT. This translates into CASSLAPSWGADTQYF.

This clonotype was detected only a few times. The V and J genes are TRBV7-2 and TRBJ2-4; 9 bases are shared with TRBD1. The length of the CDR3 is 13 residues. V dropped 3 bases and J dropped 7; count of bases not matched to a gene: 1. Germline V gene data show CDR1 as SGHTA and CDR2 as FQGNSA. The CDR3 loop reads CASSFGTGNIQYF. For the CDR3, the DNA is TGTGCCAGCAGCTTTGGGACAGGGAACATTCAGTACTTC.

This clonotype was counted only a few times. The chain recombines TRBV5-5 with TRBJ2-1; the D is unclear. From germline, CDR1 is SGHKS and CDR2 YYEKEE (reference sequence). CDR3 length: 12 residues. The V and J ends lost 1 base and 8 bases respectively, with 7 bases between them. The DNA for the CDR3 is TGTGCCAGCAGCTTGTGGAGTGATGAGCAGTTCTTC. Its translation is CASSLWSDEQFF.

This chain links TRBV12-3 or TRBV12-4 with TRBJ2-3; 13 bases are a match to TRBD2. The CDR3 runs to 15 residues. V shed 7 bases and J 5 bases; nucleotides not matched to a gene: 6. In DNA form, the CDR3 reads TGTGCCAGCACCGCGACTAGCGGGGGGCAAGATACGCAGTATTTT. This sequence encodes CASTATSGGQDTQYF.

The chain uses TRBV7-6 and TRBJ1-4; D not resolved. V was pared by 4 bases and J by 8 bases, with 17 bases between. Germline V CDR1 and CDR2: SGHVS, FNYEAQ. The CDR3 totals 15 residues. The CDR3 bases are TGTGCCAGCAGCTCCGGACTCCCGAACGGGGAAAAACTGTTTTTT. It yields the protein CASSSGLPNGEKLFF.

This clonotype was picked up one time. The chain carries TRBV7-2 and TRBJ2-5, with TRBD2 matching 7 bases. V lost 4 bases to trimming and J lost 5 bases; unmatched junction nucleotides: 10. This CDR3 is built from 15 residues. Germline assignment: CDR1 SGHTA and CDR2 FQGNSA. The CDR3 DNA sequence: TGTGCCAGCAGCTACGCAGCGGGGTATCGGGAGACCCAGTACTTC. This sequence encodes CASSYAAGYRETQYF.

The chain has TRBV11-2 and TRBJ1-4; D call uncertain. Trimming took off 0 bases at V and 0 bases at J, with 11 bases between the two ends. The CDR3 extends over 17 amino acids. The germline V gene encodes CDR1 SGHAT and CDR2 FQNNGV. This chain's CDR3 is CASSLDPIQSTNEKLFF. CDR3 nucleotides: TGTGCCAGCAGCTTAGACCCAATACAGTCAACTAATGAAAAACTGTTTTTT. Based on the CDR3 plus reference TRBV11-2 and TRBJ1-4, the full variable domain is EAGVAQSPRYKIIEKRQSVAFWCNPISGHATLYWYQQILGQGPKLLIQFQNNGVVDDSQLPKDRFSAERLKGVDSTLKIQPAKLEDSAVYLCASSLDPIQSTNEKLFFGSGTQLSVL.

CDR3 coding DNA: TGCAGTGCAGAGGTCTGGGCTAATGAAAAACTGTTTTTT. The encoded protein is CSAEVWANEKLFF. This chain joins TRBV20-1 and TRBJ1-4, with D uncertain. The V gene's germline CDR1 is DFQATT and CDR2 SNEGSKA (reference sequence). The ends were cut back, 6 bases at V and 3 bases at J, with 11 bases in the middle. CDR3 size: 13 residues.

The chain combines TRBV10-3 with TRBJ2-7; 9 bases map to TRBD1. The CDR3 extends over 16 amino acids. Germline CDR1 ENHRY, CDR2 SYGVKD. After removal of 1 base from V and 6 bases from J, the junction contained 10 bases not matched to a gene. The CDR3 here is CAISEWIGTGHGEQYF. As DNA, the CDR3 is TGTGCCATCAGTGAGTGGATCGGGACAGGGCATGGCGAGCAGTACTTC.

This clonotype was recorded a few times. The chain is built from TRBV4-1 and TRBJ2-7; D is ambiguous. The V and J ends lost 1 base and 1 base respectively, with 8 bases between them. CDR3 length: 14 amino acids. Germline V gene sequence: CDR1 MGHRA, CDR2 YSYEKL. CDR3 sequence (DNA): TGCGCCAGCAGCCAAGTGCTGGGTTCCTACGAGCAGTACTTC. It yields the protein CASSQVLGSYEQYF.